This TCR beta chain emerged from a study of OX40 agonist ivuxolimab in advanced cancers. Across the study: Eligibility rules accepted prior anti-PD-1, anti-PD-L1 or anti-CTLA-4 therapy, and roughly 40% had some. Study results and limitations: There were, on average, more expanded clones in CD8+ T cells than in CD4+.

The CDR3 spans 14 residues. The V gene's germline CDR1 is SGDLS and CDR2 YYNGEE. Trimming took 5 bases from V and 7 from J; bases not matched to a gene: 4. To note about this clone: No antigen is known for it.

TCRdb's table, derived via immunoSEQ multiplex PCR, lists solely in-frame clones and lacks some. The sample lists 25,000 to 40,000 clones; approximately 88% were seen once. The TCR comes from an adult with an advanced solid tumor such as melanoma, head and neck, liver or kidney cancer. This specimen consisted of CD4+ or CD8+ T cells sorted from blood, obtained in a trial of the OX40 agonist ivuxolimab. The chain joins TRBV9 to TRBJ1-3, with 12 bases aligning to TRBD1. The CDR3 bases are TGTGCCAGCAGGGGGACAGGGGGCGAGAACACCATATATTTT. Its protein is CASRGTGGENTIYF. The whole variable domain, filled in from reference TRBV9 and TRBJ1-3, reads DSGVTQTPKHLITATGQRVTLRCSPRSGDLSVYWYQQSLDQGLQFLIQYYNGEERAKGNILERFSAQQFPDLHSELNLSSLELGDSALYFCASRGTGGENTIYFGEGSWLTVV.